Described below is a single TCR beta chain sequence and its context. The antigen remains undetermined. The data belong to a study of OX40 agonist ivuxolimab in advanced cancers. Across the whole study: At under 85% male, the cohort had a mean age of around 56 years, ranging from 23 to 79.

CDR3 length: 15 residues. Germline values: CDR1 MNHNS, CDR2 SASEGT. V was cut by 7 bases and J by 5 bases, with 20 bases left in between. Libraries were prepared by immunoSEQ multiplex PCR; TCRdb keeps only in-frame clonotypes and omits some of them. In the table there are fewer than 100,000 clones, 70% to 90% of which are singletons. General study results and limits: Partial responders at 0.1-3.0 mg/kg had among the lowest clonal expansion.

This TCR was sampled from an adult with an advanced solid tumor such as melanoma, head and neck, liver or kidney cancer. The V call is TRBV6-1, the J call TRBJ1-2; the D is unclear. This sample comprised CD4+ or CD8+ T cells sorted from blood, obtained in a trial of the OX40 agonist ivuxolimab. CDR3 in DNA: TGTGCCAGCACCCTCGGACGGATTATTGGGTATGGCTACACCTTC. This sequence encodes CASTLGRIIGYGYTF.